These T cell receptor beta chains were read from a single sample in a study of shared clonotypes between healthy human individuals. TCRdb's table, derived via immunoSEQ multiplex PCR, lists solely in-frame clones and lacks some. The sample yields some 2.1 million clones, roughly 94% seen once. The sequencing sample was made of naive CD4+ T cells sorted from blood. All receptors come from a young man in good health. Each CDR3 is given with its conserved first and last residue. A D gene is named only where the DNA matches it firmly. Clone sizes are given selectively: once, few, many, or a class where the clone is expanded.

TRBJ2-7 | TRBD1 | TRBV5-6 | NA | TGTGCCAGCAGCTTGACCGGGACAGCCATATCAGGATACGAGCAGTACTTC | CASSLTGTAISGYEQYF
TRBJ1-1 | NA | TRBV4-1 | NA | TGCGCCAGCGTCTCTCGTGAGGGGTCGACTGAAGCTTTCTTT | CASVSREGSTEAFF
TRBJ1-5 | NA | TRBV4-1 | NA | TGCGCCAGCAGCCAAGACCCTTGGGGGTCCCAGCATTTT | CASSQDPWGSQHF
TRBJ1-3 | NA | TRBV28 | NA | TGTGCCAGCAGTTTGCTACCGTTCTCTGGAAACACCATATATTTT | CASSLLPFSGNTIYF
TRBJ2-5 | NA | TRBV2 | NA | TGTGCCAGCAGTGAACTAGCGAGGGAGACCCAGTACTTC | CASSELARETQYF
TRBJ1-2 | NA | TRBV25-1 | NA | TGTGCCAGCAGTGCTGACTCGAGGCTGCGGGGCTACACCTTC | CASSADSRLRGYTF
TRBJ2-6 | NA | TRBV7-3 | NA | TGTGCCAGCAGCTTATGGTCGGCAGGTCTGTCGGGGGCCAACGTCCTGACTTTC | CASSLWSAGLSGANVLTF
TRBJ1-3 | NA | TRBV5-1 | NA | TGCGCCAGCAGCCCCCCCCGGGAGGACACCATATATTTT | CASSPPREDTIYF
TRBJ2-7 | NA | TRBV2 | NA | TGTGCCAGCAGTAAAGAATTTGACAGTATCTACGAGCAGTACTTC | CASSKEFDSIYEQYF
TRBJ2-7 | NA | TRBV30 | NA | TGTGCCTGGAGTGTTGGTGGGATAGAGCAGTACTTC | CAWSVGGIEQYF
TRBJ2-2 | TRBD1 | TRBV10-3 | NA | TGTGCCATCAGCGGGACAGGGGCCACCGGGGAGCTGTTTTTT | CAISGTGATGELFF
TRBJ2-7 | NA | TRBV2 | NA | TGTGCCAGCAGTCAGGACGGCTACGAGCAGTACTTC | CASSQDGYEQYF
TRBJ2-5 | NA | TRBV6-7 | NA | TGTGCCAGCAGTTACTCTAAGGGAGGTAGGGTGGGAGAGACCCAGTACTTC | CASSYSKGGRVGETQYF
TRBJ2-4 | NA | TRBV2 | NA | TGTGCCAGCAGTGACGCAACCATTCAGTACTTC | CASSDATIQYF
TRBJ1-5 | NA | TRBV10-2 | NA | TGCGCCAGCAGTGAAGGAGTAAACCTTAATCAGCCCCAGCATTTT | CASSEGVNLNQPQHF
TRBJ2-7 | NA | TRBV12-5 | once | TGTGCTAGTGGCCCTGGACTGCCCTACGAGCAGTACTTC | CASGPGLPYEQYF
TRBJ2-7 | NA | TRBV6-5 | NA | TGTGCCAGCAGTTACAGGGGCTCCTACGAGCAGTACTTC | CASSYRGSYEQYF
TRBJ2-3 | TRBD2 | TRBV7-2 | NA | TGTGCCAGCAGCTTAGACAGACTAGCTTCGTCCGATACGCAGTATTTT | CASSLDRLASSDTQYF
TRBJ1-6 | NA | TRBV27 | NA | TGTGCCAGCAGGGGTTTGGGCTCCTATAATTCACCCCTCCACTTT | CASRGLGSYNSPLHF
TRBJ1-2 | NA | TRBV5-6 | NA | TGTGCCAGCAGCCTGGGACGGACCAATACTAACTATGGCTACACCTTC | CASSLGRTNTNYGYTF
TRBJ1-4 | NA | TRBV5-3 | NA | TGTGCCAGAAGCTTATTCGCGGTGGGGGAAAAACTGTTTTTT | CARSLFAVGEKLFF
TRBJ1-2 | NA | TRBV6-1 | NA | TGTGCCAGCAGCCCCCGGGACCTCTATGGCTACACCTTC | CASSPRDLYGYTF
TRBJ2-3 | NA | TRBV10-1 | NA | TGCGCCAGCAGTGAGTCGAGCCCTAGCGGCACAGATACGCAGTATTTT | CASSESSPSGTDTQYF
TRBJ2-1 | TRBD2 | TRBV2 | NA | TGTGCCAGCAGTCCCCGGACTAGCGGCACCTACAATGAGCAGTTCTTC | CASSPRTSGTYNEQFF
TRBJ2-7 | TRBD2 | TRBV6-5 | NA | TGTGCCAGCAGTTCCTTAGGTGCGGGGGACTACGAGCAGTACTTC | CASSSLGAGDYEQYF
TRBJ2-2 | NA | TRBV5-1 | NA | TGCGCCAGCAGCTTGGACGTGTCGAGGACCGGGGAGCTGTTTTTT | CASSLDVSRTGELFF
TRBJ1-2 | NA | TRBV2 | NA | TGTGCCAGCAGTGAAGCGCTTCAGGGCTACACCTTC | CASSEALQGYTF
TRBJ1-6 | TRBD1 | TRBV10-3 | NA | TGTGCCACCTCCGGACAGGGGGGAAATTCACCCCTCCACTTT | CATSGQGGNSPLHF
TRBJ1-5 | NA | TRBV30 | NA | TGTGCCTGGAGTGGGATGGGGAATCAGCCCCAGCATTTT | CAWSGMGNQPQHF
TRBJ1-4 | NA | TRBV28 | NA | TGTGCCAGCAGCCCCGGTGACAGAACTAATGAAAAACTGTTTTTT | CASSPGDRTNEKLFF
TRBJ2-5 | NA | TRBV5-1 | NA | TGCGCCAGCAGCTTCGTCGCCACCCGCCAAGAGACCCAGTACTTC | CASSFVATRQETQYF
TRBJ2-7 | NA | TRBV11-2 | few | TGTGCCAGCAGCCAGGGCTCCTACGAGCAGTACTTC | CASSQGSYEQYF
TRBJ2-7 | NA | TRBV10-1 | NA | TGCGCCAGCAGTGAGGGACCTCGCTACGAGCAGTACTTC | CASSEGPRYEQYF
TRBJ2-7 | TRBD2 | TRBV7-9 | NA | TGTGCCAGCAGCTCCCAGACTAGCGGGCCCACCTACGAGCAGTACTTC | CASSSQTSGPTYEQYF
TRBJ1-4 | NA | TRBV5-1 | NA | TGCGCCAGCAGCTCGTCCCCAGGAGCAACTAATGAAAAACTGTTTTTT | CASSSSPGATNEKLFF
TRBJ2-1 | TRBD1 | TRBV30 | once | TGTGCCTGGAGGACAGGGGGCCCCTACAATGAGCAGTTCTTC | CAWRTGGPYNEQFF
TRBJ1-5 | NA | TRBV7-2 | NA | TGTGCCAGCAGCTTAGTGGGAGATAGCAATCAGCCCCAGCATTTT | CASSLVGDSNQPQHF
TRBJ1-2 | NA | TRBV7-8 | NA | TGTGCCAGCAGCTCGTACTCCGGGACAAAAGATAACTATGGCTACACCTTC | CASSSYSGTKDNYGYTF
TRBJ2-2 | TRBD2 | TRBV7-3 | NA | TGTGCCAGCAGCTTAATACCTAGCGGAGGCGCGAACACCGGGGAGCTGTTTTTT | CASSLIPSGGANTGELFF
TRBJ2-3 | NA | TRBV2 | NA | TGTGCCAGCAGGGGAATCACTAGCACAGATACGCAGTATTTT | CASRGITSTDTQYF
TRBJ2-7 | NA | TRBV29-1 | NA | TGCAGCGTTCCGGGACCCAGCTCCTACGAGCAGTACTTC | CSVPGPSSYEQYF
TRBJ2-4 | NA | TRBV28 | NA | TGTGCCAGCAGGGTCGCGGGCGGATCTCAGTACTTC | CASRVAGGSQYF
TRBJ2-5 | NA | TRBV5-1 | NA | TGCGCCAGCAGCTTGGGACTAGTAGAGACCCAGTACTTC | CASSLGLVETQYF
TRBJ1-6 | NA | TRBV5-1 | NA | TGCGCCAGCAGCTTGGCCGGAAGGTCACCCCTCCACTTT | CASSLAGRSPLHF
TRBJ1-5 | TRBD1 | TRBV7-2 | few | TGTGCCAGCAGACTGGACAGGGGCGCGGCGCAGCCCCAGCATTTT | CASRLDRGAAQPQHF
TRBJ2-2 | NA | TRBV9 | NA | TGTGCCAGCAGCGTAGACGGAGGGGCCGGGGAGCTGTTTTTT | CASSVDGGAGELFF
TRBJ2-7 | TRBD1 | TRBV29-1 | once | TGCAGCGTTGGCGGAAATCGCCGGGACAGCTCCTACGAGCAGTACTTC | CSVGGNRRDSSYEQYF
TRBJ1-1 | NA | TRBV7-2 | NA | TGTGCCAGCAGCTTAGCTGGGTCTTTAGAGGCTTTCTTT | CASSLAGSLEAFF
TRBJ2-7 | NA | TRBV19 | NA | TGTGCCAGTAGTACGATAGGGCGCACCGACTCCTACGAGCAGTACTTC | CASSTIGRTDSYEQYF
TRBJ2-5 | NA | TRBV5-1 | NA | TGCGCCAGCAGCTTTTATGGGAGCCGGGAGACCCAGTACTTC | CASSFYGSRETQYF
TRBJ2-1 | NA | TRBV27 | NA | TGTGCCAGCAGTTTAACGGGACCGAACAATGAGCAGTTCTTC | CASSLTGPNNEQFF
TRBJ1-5 | TRBD1 | TRBV30 | few | TGTGCCTGGAGTGGACAGGGCGGACAGCCCCAGCATTTT | CAWSGQGGQPQHF
TRBJ2-1 | NA | TRBV7-2 | NA | TGTGCCAGCAGCTTATCCAAGCGCGACTACAATGAGCAGTTCTTC | CASSLSKRDYNEQFF
TRBJ1-5 | NA | TRBV18 | few | TGTGCCAGCTCACCAGGGCAGATAGAGCCCCAGCATTTT | CASSPGQIEPQHF
TRBJ2-7 | NA | TRBV7-9 | NA | TGTGCCAGCAGCTTAGGCCGGAGCGAGCAGTACTTC | CASSLGRSEQYF